This T cell receptor (beta chain) is from a study of CD8 T cells in ankylosing spondylitis. This clonotype came up once. Its antigen is unknown. Deletions cut 5 bases from V and 5 bases from J, with 9 bases between. CDR1 and CDR2 from the germline V gene are SNHLY and FYNNEI. This CDR3 spans 12 amino acids. Each CDR3 protein is one row after TCRdb ran MiXCR on the 5' RACE reads. The sample records 200,000 to 250,000 distinct CDR3 sequences, about 18% being singletons. General observations from the study: What seemed typical of ankylosing spondylitis blood was a TCR beta motif built from 7 or 8 highly homologous variants.

The chain is built from TRBV2 and TRBJ2-5; no reliable D call. The specimen was blood, either unsorted or a sorted T cell fraction (not recorded which). The clonotype comes from a male donor with ankylosing spondylitis. The CDR3 DNA sequence: TGTGCCAGCAGTCAATATGGGGAGACCCAGTACTTC. This translates into CASSQYGETQYF. Full variable domain (rest looked up from reference TRBV2 and TRBJ2-5): EPEVTQTPSHQVTQMGQEVILRCVPISNHLYFYWYRQILGQKVEFLVSFYNNEISEKSEIFDDQFSVERPDGSNFTLKIRSTKLEDSAMYFCASSQYGETQYFGPGTRLLVL.